What follows is one T cell receptor (beta chain) and its context. Its antigen is currently unknown. Naive CD8 cells lacked CD45RO and underwent positive selection for CCR7, leaving out terminally differentiated effector memory CD45RA+ cells. The sample comes from a study of shared clonotypes between healthy human individuals. At the level of the study: Per donor, CD8 memory used one plate, CD8 naive used two, CD4 memory used three and CD4 naive used three. Study-wide results and caveats: Clonotypes that were shared across several donors made up 4.5% to 5% of naive CD4 clonotypes.

Trimming removed 1 base at V and 7 bases at J, with 9 bases between. The CDR3 contains 13 residues. From germline, CDR1 is SGHVS and CDR2 FQNEAQ. Authors' methods: Junction-only immunoSEQ data arrived without quality scores, meaning filtering differed. Assay used: immunoSEQ multiplex PCR; TCRdb lists only in-frame clones, some missing. D and trimming were read from the DNA, whereas the V and J calls and clone size are those reported in that table. Of some 2.1 million clones in the sample, around 93% are singletons; the top ten hold about 1.6%. The TCR sequence derives from a man aged 18 to 30 in good health. Some clones in this sample may be carry-over from other donors' samples. The chain uses TRBV7-8 and TRBJ2-3, with D perhaps matching TRBD1 (5 bases). Sequences were obtained from naive CD8+ T cells from PBMCs. The CDR3 sequence is CASSLGGRNTQYF. CDR3 sequence (DNA): TGTGCCAGCAGCTTAGGGGGCAGGAATACGCAGTATTTT.